This T cell receptor beta chain was found in a study of blood T cell repertoires in COVID-19. Study-level information: Spain, Italy and the United States supplied samples that represented acute and convalescent COVID-19. T cells, B-cell-depleted T cells, or PBMCs provided the cDNA or gDNA that served as material.

Original methodology: Cell counts per sample came from amplifying reference gene primers. The table came from immunoSEQ multiplex PCR; TCRdb's copy has only in-frame clones and leaves some out. V, J and clone size reflect that table, while D and trimming were determined from the DNA. The sample consists of about 120,000 clones, 85% of them appearing once. Germline V CDR1 and CDR2: MDHEN, SYDVKM. CDR3 length equals 16 residues. Germline trimming cut 1 base from V and 5 bases from J; bases unmatched to any gene: 8. This chain links TRBV28 with TRBJ2-7; 10 bases map to TRBD2. The TCR originated in a man aged 80 or over with acute or convalescent COVID-19. What was sequenced was peripheral blood. The CDR3 sequence: CASSLSASGSIHEQYF. The CDR3 nucleotides are TGTGCCAGCAGTTTATCGGCTAGCGGGAGTATCCACGAGCAGTACTTC.